The entry that follows covers one TCR beta chain sequence. Its matching antigen is unknown. Germline V gene lookup returns CDR1 SNHLY and CDR2 FYNNEI. With V trimmed by 6 bases and J by 2 bases, 3 bases remained unmatched. There are 14 residues in the CDR3. The sample originates from a study of cytomegalovirus exposure and HLA in healthy donors. Study outcomes and limitations: An analysis was carried out at a later point. It showed that HLA-associated TCR beta chains were more clonally expanded than equally common non-associated chains.

Vbeta (60) and Jbeta (13) primers were used in the PCR. Sequencing used immunoSEQ multiplex PCR; TCRdb keeps in-frame clones, though not all of them. The sample consists of fewer than 200,000 clones, 65% to 85% of them appearing once. The sequenced sample was PBMCs. This sequence originates from a woman under 30 in good health and CMV-seronegative. The V gene is TRBV2, the J gene TRBJ2-2; 7 bases are a match to TRBD1. For the CDR3, the DNA is TGTGCCAGCAGCCGGGACAGAAACACCGGGGAGCTGTTTTTT. Residues: CASSRDRNTGELFF.